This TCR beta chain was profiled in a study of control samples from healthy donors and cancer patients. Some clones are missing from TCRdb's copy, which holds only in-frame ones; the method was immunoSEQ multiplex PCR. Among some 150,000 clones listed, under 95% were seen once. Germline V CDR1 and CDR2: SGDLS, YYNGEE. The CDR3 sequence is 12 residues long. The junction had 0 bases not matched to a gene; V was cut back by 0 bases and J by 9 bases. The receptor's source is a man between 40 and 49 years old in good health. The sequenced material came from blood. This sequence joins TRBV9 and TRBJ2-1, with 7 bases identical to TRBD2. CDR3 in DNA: TGTGCCAGCAGCGTAGGGGAGGGTGAGCAGTTCTTC. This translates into CASSVGEGEQFF.